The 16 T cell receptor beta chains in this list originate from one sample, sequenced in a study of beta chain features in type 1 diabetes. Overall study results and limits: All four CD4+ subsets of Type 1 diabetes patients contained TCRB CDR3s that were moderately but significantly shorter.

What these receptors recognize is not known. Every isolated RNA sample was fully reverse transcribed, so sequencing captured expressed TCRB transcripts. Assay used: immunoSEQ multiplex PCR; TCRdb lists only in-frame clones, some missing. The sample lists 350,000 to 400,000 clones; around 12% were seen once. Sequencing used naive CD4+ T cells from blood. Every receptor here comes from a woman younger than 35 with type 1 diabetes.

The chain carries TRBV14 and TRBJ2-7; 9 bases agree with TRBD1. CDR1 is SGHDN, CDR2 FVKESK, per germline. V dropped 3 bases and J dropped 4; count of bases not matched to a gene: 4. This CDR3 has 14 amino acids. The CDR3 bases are TGTGCCAGCAGCCACCGGGACAGGGTTTACGAGCAGTACTTC. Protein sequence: CASSHRDRVYEQYF.

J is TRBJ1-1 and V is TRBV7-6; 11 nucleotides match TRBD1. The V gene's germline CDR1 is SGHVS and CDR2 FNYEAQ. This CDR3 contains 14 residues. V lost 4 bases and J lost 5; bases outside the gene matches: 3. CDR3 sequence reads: CASSWGQGETEAFF. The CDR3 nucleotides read TGTGCCAGCAGCTGGGGACAGGGGGAGACTGAAGCTTTCTTT.

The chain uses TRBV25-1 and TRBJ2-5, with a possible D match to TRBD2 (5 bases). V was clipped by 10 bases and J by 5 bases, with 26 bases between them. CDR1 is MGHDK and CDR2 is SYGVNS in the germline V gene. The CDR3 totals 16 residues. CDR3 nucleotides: TGTGCCACCGGGAACACGGGGTATGGAAAAAGGGAGACCCAGTACTTC. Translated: CATGNTGYGKRETQYF.

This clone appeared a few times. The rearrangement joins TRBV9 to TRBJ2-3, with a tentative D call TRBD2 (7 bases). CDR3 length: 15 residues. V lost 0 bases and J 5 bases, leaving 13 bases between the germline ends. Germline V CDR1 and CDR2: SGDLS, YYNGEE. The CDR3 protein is CASSVVGGGQDTQYF. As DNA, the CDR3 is TGTGCCAGCAGCGTAGTGGGCGGGGGACAAGATACGCAGTATTTT.

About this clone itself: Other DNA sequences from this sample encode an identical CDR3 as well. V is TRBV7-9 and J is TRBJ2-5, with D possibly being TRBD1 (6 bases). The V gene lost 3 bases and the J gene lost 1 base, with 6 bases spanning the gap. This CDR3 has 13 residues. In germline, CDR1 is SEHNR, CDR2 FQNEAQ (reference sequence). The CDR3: CASSFRGQETQYF. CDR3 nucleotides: TGTGCCAGCAGCTTCAGGGGCCAAGAGACCCAGTACTTC.

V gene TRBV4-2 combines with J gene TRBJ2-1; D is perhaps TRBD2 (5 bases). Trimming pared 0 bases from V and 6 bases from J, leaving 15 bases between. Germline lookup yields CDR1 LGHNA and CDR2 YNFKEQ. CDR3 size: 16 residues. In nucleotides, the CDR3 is TGTGCCAGCAGCCAAGATACAACCCACCGGGGCAATGAGCAGTTCTTC. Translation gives CASSQDTTHRGNEQFF.

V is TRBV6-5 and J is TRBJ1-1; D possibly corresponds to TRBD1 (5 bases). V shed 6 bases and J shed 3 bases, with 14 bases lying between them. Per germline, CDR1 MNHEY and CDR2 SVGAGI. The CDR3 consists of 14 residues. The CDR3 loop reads CASRDKRGYTEAFF. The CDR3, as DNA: TGTGCCAGCAGGGACAAGCGGGGATACACTGAAGCTTTCTTT.

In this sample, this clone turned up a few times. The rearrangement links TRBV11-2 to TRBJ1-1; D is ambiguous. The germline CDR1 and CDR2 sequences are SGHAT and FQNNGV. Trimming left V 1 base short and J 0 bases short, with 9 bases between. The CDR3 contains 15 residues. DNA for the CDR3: TGTGCCAGCAGCTTAGGTTCGCTACTGAACACTGAAGCTTTCTTT. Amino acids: CASSLGSLLNTEAFF.

The CDR3 is CASGNRGETQYF. CDR3 nucleotides: TGTGCCAGCGGGAACAGGGGAGAGACCCAGTACTTC. This chain connects TRBV7-2 to TRBJ2-5; TRBD1 matches at 7 bases. This CDR3 has 12 amino acids. V lost 8 bases, J lost 4 bases, and 4 bases stayed unmatched. Germline assignment: CDR1 SGHTA and CDR2 FQGNSA. Combining the CDR3 with reference TRBV7-2 and TRBJ2-5 gives the whole variable domain GAGVSQSPSNKVTEKGKDVELRCDPISGHTALYWYRQSLGQGLEFLIYFQGNSAPDKSGLPSDRFSAERTGGSVSTLTIQRTQQEDSAVYLCASGNRGETQYFGPGTRLLVL.

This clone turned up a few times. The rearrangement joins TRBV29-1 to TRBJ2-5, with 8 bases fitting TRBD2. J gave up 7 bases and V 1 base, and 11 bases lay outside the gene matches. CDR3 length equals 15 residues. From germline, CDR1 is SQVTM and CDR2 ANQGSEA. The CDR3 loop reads CSVEGAGGTPWTQYF. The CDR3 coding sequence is TGCAGCGTTGAAGGGGCGGGGGGAACGCCTTGGACCCAGTACTTC.

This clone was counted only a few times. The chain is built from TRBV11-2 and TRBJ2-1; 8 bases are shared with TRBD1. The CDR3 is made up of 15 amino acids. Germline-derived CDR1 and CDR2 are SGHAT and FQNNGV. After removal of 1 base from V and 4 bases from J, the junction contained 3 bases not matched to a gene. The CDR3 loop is CASSLAQGGYNEQFF. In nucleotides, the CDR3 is TGTGCCAGCAGCTTAGCACAGGGGGGATACAATGAGCAGTTCTTC.

The CDR3 DNA reads TGTGCCTGGAGTGTAGGTGCGGGGAATCAGCCCCAGCATTTT. Translation: CAWSVGAGNQPQHF. The chain employs TRBV30 and TRBJ1-5; no clear D. Germline V gene sequence: CDR1 GTSNPN, CDR2 SVGIG (reference sequence). V lost 0 bases and J lost 4, with 10 bases in between. The CDR3 totals 14 residues.

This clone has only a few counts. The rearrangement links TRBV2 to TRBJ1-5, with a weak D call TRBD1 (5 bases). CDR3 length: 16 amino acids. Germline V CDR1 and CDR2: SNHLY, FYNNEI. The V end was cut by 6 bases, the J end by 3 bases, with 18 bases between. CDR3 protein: CASSWEGQGYNQPQHF. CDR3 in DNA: TGTGCCAGCAGCTGGGAGGGGCAGGGATACAATCAGCCCCAGCATTTT.

The CDR3 is CASSQVPGGSNGYTF. CDR3 nucleotides: TGCGCCAGCAGCCAAGTTCCCGGGGGATCTAATGGCTACACCTTC. The genes are TRBV4-3 and TRBJ1-2; D possibly corresponds to TRBD1 (5 bases). This CDR3 is 15 amino acids long. The germline gives CDR1 LGHNA, CDR2 YSLEER. V lost 1 base and J lost 6, with 15 bases in between.

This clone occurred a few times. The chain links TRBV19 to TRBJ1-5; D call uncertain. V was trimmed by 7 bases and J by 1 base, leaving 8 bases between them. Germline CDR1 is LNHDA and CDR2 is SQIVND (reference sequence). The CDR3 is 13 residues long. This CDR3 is CASNHRSNQPQHF. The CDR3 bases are TGTGCCAGTAATCACCGGAGCAATCAGCCCCAGCATTTT.

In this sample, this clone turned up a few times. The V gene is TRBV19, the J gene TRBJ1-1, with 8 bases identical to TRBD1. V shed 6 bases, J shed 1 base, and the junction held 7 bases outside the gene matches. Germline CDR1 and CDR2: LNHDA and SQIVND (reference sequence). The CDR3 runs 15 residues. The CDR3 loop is CASRFRGRGNTEAFF. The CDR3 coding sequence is TGTGCCAGTAGGTTCAGGGGGCGTGGGAACACTGAAGCTTTCTTT.